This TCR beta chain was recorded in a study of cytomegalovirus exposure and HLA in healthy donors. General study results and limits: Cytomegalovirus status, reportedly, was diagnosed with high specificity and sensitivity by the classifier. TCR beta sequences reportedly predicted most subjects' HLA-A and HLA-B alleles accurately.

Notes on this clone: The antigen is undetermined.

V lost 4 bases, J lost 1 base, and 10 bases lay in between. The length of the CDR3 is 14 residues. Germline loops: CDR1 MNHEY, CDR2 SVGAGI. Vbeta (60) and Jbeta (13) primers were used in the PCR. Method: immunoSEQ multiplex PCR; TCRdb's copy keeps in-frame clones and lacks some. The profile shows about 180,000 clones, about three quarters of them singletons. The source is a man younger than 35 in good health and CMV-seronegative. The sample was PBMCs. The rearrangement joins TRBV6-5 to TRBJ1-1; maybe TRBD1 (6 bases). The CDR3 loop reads CASSSRGPNTEAFF. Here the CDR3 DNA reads TGTGCCAGCAGTTCCAGGGGTCCGAACACTGAAGCTTTCTTT.